These 23 T cell receptor beta chains share one sample of origin, sequenced in a study of cytomegalovirus exposure and HLA in healthy donors. 60 Vbeta and 13 Jbeta primers were used in PCR. Data came from immunoSEQ multiplex PCR; TCRdb stores just in-frame clones and leaves some out. The sample yields about 85,000 clones, 70% to 80% seen once. Sequences were obtained from PBMCs. These receptors were obtained from a woman aged 45-65 years in good health and CMV-seropositive.

V gene TRBV19 combines with J gene TRBJ1-6; 7 positions match TRBD1. CDR1 LNHDA and CDR2 SQIVND come from the germline V gene (reference sequence). This CDR3 is built from 16 residues. With 4 bases clipped from V and 5 bases from J, the junction kept 8 bases outside the gene matches. The CDR3 loop is CASSKTPQGNNSPLHF. The CDR3, as DNA: TGTGCCAGTAGTAAAACCCCACAGGGGAATAATTCACCCCTCCACTTT.

In its sample, this clone was seen a few times. CDR3: CASSEWENTQYF. Here the CDR3 DNA reads TGCGCCAGCAGTGAGTGGGAGAATACGCAGTATTTT. The V gene is TRBV10-1, the J gene TRBJ2-3; a possible D gene is TRBD2 (5 bases). Per the germline V gene, CDR1 is WNHNN and CDR2 is SYGVQD (reference sequence). V was pared by 1 base and J by 7 bases, with 6 bases between. CDR3 length: 12 amino acids.

This clone was counted a few times. The chain carries TRBV13 and TRBJ1-2; 10 bases fit TRBD1. Unmatched junction bases numbered 9, after V lost 5 bases and J lost 6 bases. This CDR3 is built from 15 residues. Germline CDR1 PRHDT, CDR2 FYEKMQ (reference sequence). Here the CDR3 reads CASSDSRTGGNGYTF. As DNA, the CDR3 is TGTGCCAGCAGCGACTCGAGGACAGGGGGGAATGGCTACACCTTC.

The chain links TRBV7-9 to TRBJ2-6, with TRBD1 matching over 7 bases. The CDR3 loop spans 16 amino acids. V lost 5 bases to trimming and J lost 4 bases; unmatched junction nucleotides: 8. Germline CDR1 and CDR2: SEHNR and FQNEAQ (reference sequence). This CDR3 reads CASSPRTGAGANVLTF. The CDR3, as DNA: TGTGCCAGCAGCCCAAGAACAGGGGCCGGGGCCAACGTCCTGACTTTC.

The chain joins TRBV2 to TRBJ2-1, with unresolved D. Germline CDR1 and CDR2: SNHLY and FYNNEI. The CDR3 sequence is 11 residues long. Trimming took off 7 bases at V and 7 bases at J, with 8 bases between the two ends. CDR3 nucleotides: TGTGCCAGCAATCCTTTTAATGAGCAGTTCTTC. This sequence encodes CASNPFNEQFF.

As to this clone: Other DNA sequences in this specimen translate into the identical CDR3. This chain joins TRBV5-1 and TRBJ2-3; possibly TRBD2 for D (5 bases). Trimming left V 5 bases short and J 0 bases short, with 10 bases between. Germline V gene lookup returns CDR1 SGHRS and CDR2 YFSETQ. The CDR3 sequence is 14 residues long. CDR3 in amino acids: CASRGATSTDTQYF. Here the CDR3 DNA reads TGCGCCAGCAGGGGAGCGACTAGCACAGATACGCAGTATTTT.

The J gene is TRBJ1-3, the V gene TRBV6-1; TRBD1 matches at 7 bases. The CDR3 sequence is 17 residues long. V lost 2 bases, J lost 4 bases, and 11 bases stayed unmatched. The V gene's germline CDR1 is MNHNS and CDR2 SASEGT. The CDR3 sequence: CASSEIRQGRSGNTIYF. The CDR3 nucleotides are TGTGCCAGCAGTGAAATACGACAGGGTCGTAGCGGAAACACCATATATTTT.

The chain carries TRBV6-5 and TRBJ2-7, with 10 bases matching TRBD1. Germline assignment: CDR1 MNHEY and CDR2 SVGAGI. CDR3 length equals 14 residues. With 5 bases clipped from V and 8 bases from J, the junction kept 9 bases outside the gene matches. The CDR3 DNA sequence: TGTGCCAGCAGTAACACCGGGACAGGGGTGAAGCAGTACTTC. Residues: CASSNTGTGVKQYF.

This clone was counted once. The rearrangement joins TRBV21-1 to TRBJ1-2. TRBV21-1 is a listed pseudogene. This CDR3 is 16 amino acids long. The CDR3 DNA reads TGTGCCAGCAGCAAATCATTGCCAGCGATCTCCTATGGCTACACCTTC. Translated, it gives CASSKSLPAISYGYTF.

The V gene is TRBV30, the J gene TRBJ2-7; 15 nucleotides align to TRBD2. Germline V lookup: CDR1 GTSNPN, CDR2 SVGIG (reference sequence). J gave up 2 bases and V 3 bases, and 14 bases lay outside the gene matches. The CDR3 has 19 amino acids. DNA for the CDR3: TGTGCCTGGAGGGAATCATGGACTAGCGGGGGGGTTAACCCCTACGAGCAGTACTTC. Residues: CAWRESWTSGGVNPYEQYF. Full variable domain (rest looked up from reference TRBV30 and TRBJ2-7): SQTIHQWPATLVQPVGSPLSLECTVEGTSNPNLYWYRQAAGRGLQLLFYSVGIGQISSEVPQNLSASRPQDRQFILSSKKLLLSDSGFYLCAWRESWTSGGVNPYEQYFGPGTRLTVT.

In the case of this clone: A read error may be the cause here, since a much bigger clone is one base away. The chain uses TRBV30 and TRBJ1-4, with D possibly TRBD1 on 6 matching bases. Trimming cost V 1 base and J 2 bases, with 14 bases left between them. Germline V gene lookup returns CDR1 GTSNPN and CDR2 SVGIG (reference sequence). There are 16 residues in the CDR3. CDR3 in amino acids: CAWSEPHRATNEKLFF. CDR3 in DNA: TGTGCCTGGAGTGAACCCCACAGGGCTACTAATGAAAAACTGTTTTTT.

The chain couples TRBV5-1 to TRBJ1-1; D may be TRBD1 (5 bases). Per the germline V gene, CDR1 is SGHRS and CDR2 is YFSETQ. This CDR3 is built from 13 residues. Trimming left V 0 bases short and J 4 bases short, with 7 bases between. CDR3 sequence (DNA): TGCGCCAGCAGCTTGGGGGGCAGCACTGAAGCTTTCTTT. Protein sequence: CASSLGGSTEAFF.

The chain employs TRBV5-4 and TRBJ2-5; no clear D gene. Germline lookup yields CDR1 SGHNT and CDR2 YYREEE (reference sequence). The CDR3 has 16 residues. The ends were cut back, 4 bases at V and 6 bases at J, with 22 bases in the middle. The CDR3 DNA sequence: TGTGCCAGCAGCCCCTCTACCCAAGACTTCCGGCAGACCCAGTACTTC. Its translation: CASSPSTQDFRQTQYF.

J is TRBJ2-1 and V is TRBV6-4; 11 positions agree with TRBD2. The CDR3 is 14 residues long. CDR1 and CDR2 from the germline V gene are MRHNA and SNTAGT. With 0 bases clipped from V and 12 bases from J, the junction kept 4 bases outside the gene matches. The CDR3 nucleotides are TGTGCCAGCAGTGACTCGAGGACTAGCGGGCGGCAGTTCTTC. Protein sequence: CASSDSRTSGRQFF.

The chain has TRBV2 and TRBJ2-3; D gene ambiguous. CDR1 and CDR2 from the germline V gene are SNHLY and FYNNEI. The CDR3 totals 14 residues. With 8 bases removed from V and 2 bases from J, the gap between germline ends came to 14 bases. CDR3: CASLGTENTDTQYF. CDR3 nucleotide sequence: TGTGCCAGCCTGGGCACCGAGAACACAGATACGCAGTATTTT.

The chain uses TRBV7-3 and TRBJ1-2; a weak D match, TRBD1 (6 bases). Looked up from germline, CDR1 is SGHTA and CDR2 is FQGTGA. Trimming shortened V by 0 bases and J by 3 bases, and 11 bases separated the two germline ends. The CDR3 has 15 residues. CDR3 bases: TGTGCCAGCAGCTTAACTTCGGACAGCCACTATGGCTACACCTTC. It codes for CASSLTSDSHYGYTF.

The chain links TRBV11-2 to TRBJ1-2, with TRBD1 identical over 10 bases. CDR1 is SGHAT and CDR2 is FQNNGV in the germline V gene. There are 14 residues in the CDR3. With 1 base clipped from V and 6 bases from J, the junction kept 2 bases outside the gene matches. The DNA for the CDR3 is TGTGCCAGCAGCTTAGGGACAGGGGGTCATGGCTACACCTTC. Translating gives CASSLGTGGHGYTF.

The CDR3 region is CASRSGAYEQYF. The CDR3 DNA reads TGTGCCAGCAGGAGTGGGGCCTACGAGCAGTACTTC. This sequence joins TRBV2 and TRBJ2-5; D remains unclear. The J call may be in error: the DNA end matches TRBJ2-7 better. The CDR3 consists of 12 residues. Germline loops: CDR1 SNHLY, CDR2 FYNNEI.

This clone was detected a few times. The gene calls are TRBV5-1 and TRBJ2-1; 12 bases map to TRBD2. Per germline, CDR1 SGHRS and CDR2 YFSETQ. V shed 0 bases and J 16 bases; nucleotides not matched to a gene: 14. CDR3 length: 16 amino acids. The CDR3 DNA is TGCGCCAGCAGCTTGGATCCTAGCGGGGGGGTACTTATGAGATTCTTC. Protein sequence: CASSLDPSGGVLMRFF.

The chain uses TRBV30 and TRBJ1-6, with a possible D match to TRBD1 (6 bases). Trimming cost V 4 bases and J 7 bases, with 11 bases left between them. Germline V gene lookup returns CDR1 GTSNPN and CDR2 SVGIG (reference sequence). The CDR3 consists of 13 residues. This CDR3 is CAWTARGNSPLHF. The CDR3 DNA sequence: TGTGCCTGGACGGCCAGGGGAAATTCACCCCTCCACTTT.

The CDR3 loop reads CASRLQGDRAFF. As DNA, the CDR3 is TGTGCCAGCAGGCTACAGGGAGATCGTGCTTTCTTT. This chain joins TRBV2 and TRBJ1-1, with a possible D match to TRBD1 (6 bases). Germline V gene lookup returns CDR1 SNHLY and CDR2 FYNNEI. Deletions cut 6 bases from V and 11 bases from J, with 16 bases between. CDR3 length: 12 amino acids.

CDR3 in amino acids: CATFSPQQVPEAFF. The CDR3 nucleotides read TGTGCCACCTTTAGCCCCCAACAGGTTCCTGAAGCTTTCTTT. The chain has TRBV30 and TRBJ1-1, with D tentatively TRBD1 (5 bases). The ends were cut back, 8 bases at V and 6 bases at J, with 22 bases in the middle. Germline V gives CDR1 GTSNPN, CDR2 SVGIG (reference sequence). The length of the CDR3 is 14 residues.

The rearrangement uses TRBV5-1 and TRBJ1-3; maybe TRBD1 (5 bases). V lost 3 bases, J lost 0 bases, and 10 bases lay in between. CDR3 size: 15 residues. Germline V gene sequence: CDR1 SGHRS, CDR2 YFSETQ. CDR3 coding DNA: TGCGCCAGCAGCTACGGACAAGGCTCTGGAAACACCATATATTTT. It translates to CASSYGQGSGNTIYF.